This T cell receptor beta chain stems from a study of T cell responses to AZD1222 COVID-19 vaccine. General study points: Spike was spanned by vaccine-associated CD4 TCRs, with dominance at 160-218 and 743-854. Females outnumbered males among donors, who were mostly white British; clonal diversity was possibly underestimated. Researchers took repertoire samples only after the peak T cell response had come. Within unmutated variant regions lay the reported targets of nearly half of spike-specific TCRs.

To note about this clone: Its antigen remains unknown.

Generated by immunoSEQ multiplex PCR, the TCRdb table keeps only in-frame clones and is missing some. The sample consists of around 87,000 clones, approximately 91% of them appearing once. This TCR was recovered from an adult in good health. Sequencing used peripheral blood, obtained on day 0 of AZD1222 vaccination.

The CDR3 nucleotides read TGTGCCACCAGTGATTTGTCTCAGGGCCGGAGGCAGCCCCAGCATTTT. This gives the protein CATSDLSQGRRQPQHF. The genes are TRBV24-1 and TRBJ1-5; weak D call: TRBD1 (5 bases). The V end was cut by 0 bases, the J end by 7 bases, with 15 bases between. The germline CDR1 and CDR2 sequences are KGHDR and SFDVKD. This CDR3 has 16 residues.